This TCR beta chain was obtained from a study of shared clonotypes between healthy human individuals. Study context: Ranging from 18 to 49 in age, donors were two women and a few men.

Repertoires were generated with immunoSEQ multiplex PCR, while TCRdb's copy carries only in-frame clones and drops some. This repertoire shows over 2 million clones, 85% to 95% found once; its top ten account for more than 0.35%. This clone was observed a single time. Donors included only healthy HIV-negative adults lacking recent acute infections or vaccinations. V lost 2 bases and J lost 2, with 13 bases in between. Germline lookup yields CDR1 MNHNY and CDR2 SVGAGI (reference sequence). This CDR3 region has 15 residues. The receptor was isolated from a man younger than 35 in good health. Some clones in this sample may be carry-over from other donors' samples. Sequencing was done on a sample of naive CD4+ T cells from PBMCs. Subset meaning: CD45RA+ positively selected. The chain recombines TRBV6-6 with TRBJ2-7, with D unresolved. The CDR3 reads CASSYGHISTYEQYF. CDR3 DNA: TGTGCCAGCAGTTACGGTCACATTTCTACCTACGAGCAGTACTTC.